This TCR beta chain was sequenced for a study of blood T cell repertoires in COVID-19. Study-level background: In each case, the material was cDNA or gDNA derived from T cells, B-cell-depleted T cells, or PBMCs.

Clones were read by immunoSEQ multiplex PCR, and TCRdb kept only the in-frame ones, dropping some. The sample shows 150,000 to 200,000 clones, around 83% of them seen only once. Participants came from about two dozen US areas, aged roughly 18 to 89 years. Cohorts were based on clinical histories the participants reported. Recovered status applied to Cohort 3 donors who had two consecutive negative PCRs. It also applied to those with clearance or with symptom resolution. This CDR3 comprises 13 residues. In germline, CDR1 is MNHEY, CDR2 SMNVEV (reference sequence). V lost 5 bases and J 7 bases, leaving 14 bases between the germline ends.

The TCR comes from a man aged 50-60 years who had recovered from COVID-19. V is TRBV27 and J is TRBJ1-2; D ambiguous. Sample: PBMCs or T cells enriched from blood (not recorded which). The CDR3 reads CASSPEPRGGYTF. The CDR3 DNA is TGTGCCAGCAGTCCAGAACCTCGGGGTGGCTACACCTTC.